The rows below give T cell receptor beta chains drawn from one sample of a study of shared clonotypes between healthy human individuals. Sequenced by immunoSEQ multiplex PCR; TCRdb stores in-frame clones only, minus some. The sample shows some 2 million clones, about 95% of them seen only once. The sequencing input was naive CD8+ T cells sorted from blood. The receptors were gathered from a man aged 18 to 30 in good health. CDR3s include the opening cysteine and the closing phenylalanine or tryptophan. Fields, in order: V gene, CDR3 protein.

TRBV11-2,CASSPTRTSTDTQYF
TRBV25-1,CASSEDEYNEQFF
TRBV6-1,CASGRQGSYNSPLHF
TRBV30,CAWSPDRGTEAFF
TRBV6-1,CASSGGTSGSGGEQFF
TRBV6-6,CASSYSPPVEETQYF
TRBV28,CASSLQGATYGYTF
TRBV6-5,CASSSILAGADTQYF
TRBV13,CASSPSARIAGNGYTF
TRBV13,CASSLSSVPTNGSYEQYF
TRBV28,CASSWQANTEAFF
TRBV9,CASSVGRIPYEQYF
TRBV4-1,CASSHLDGLTYF
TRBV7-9,CASSPDWSYEQYF
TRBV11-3,CASSLGETGGDTGELFF
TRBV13,CASSRRDRSYEQYF
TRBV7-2,CASSLGQGNSYEQYF
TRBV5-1,CASSLGMSFNYGYTF
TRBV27,CASRMTGNTGELFF
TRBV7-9,CASSLVGPLNYGYTF
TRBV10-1,CASSLGVNQPQHF
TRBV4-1,CASSHTGFSIGELFF
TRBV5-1,CASSDRPMGTGPPETQYF
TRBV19,CASSVAGSSYNSPLHF
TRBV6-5,CASSWDGSSYNEQFF
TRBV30,CAWGLSAGELFF
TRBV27,CASSLSKGSPGAFF
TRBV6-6,CASSRGVNYGYTF
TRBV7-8,CASSLLSGIQETQYF
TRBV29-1,CSVEGSGTGSSYEQYF
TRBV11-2,CASSGIQVHSGNTIYF
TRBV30,CAWSVLPGVGNTIYF
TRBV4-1,CASSQDLRDGYTF
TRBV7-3,CASSLLAGTEAFF
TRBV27,CASSSLGASSYNSPLHF
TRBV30,CAWEDRAFTDTQYF
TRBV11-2,CASSSPARGYEQYF
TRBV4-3,CASSQERAGWTLWAGELFF
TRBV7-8,CASSLLRTGSSYNSPLHF
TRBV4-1,CASSQDRQYWQFF
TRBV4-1,CASSLRTGYEQYF
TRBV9,CASSPVGDPTGNTIYF
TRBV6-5,CASSYSAGGDTEAFF
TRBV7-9,CASSPSRGTDNEQYF
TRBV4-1,CASSQDIINLEQYF
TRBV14,CASSPQTGLKTSDEQYF
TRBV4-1,CASRADFNEKLFF
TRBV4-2,CASSYSAGAETQYF
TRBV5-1,CASSTGQGGYGYTF
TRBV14,CASSLKRGYGYTF
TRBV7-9,CASSLALPEDTQYF
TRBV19,CASSIFLLETQYF
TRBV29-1,CSATSTYEQYF
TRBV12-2,CASRLVFRTSGPGANVLTF
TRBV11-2,CASSYMGGASEQYF
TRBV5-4,CASSLEGTPYEQYF
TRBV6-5,CASSYSDRAFF
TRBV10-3,CAISDLWDEQYF